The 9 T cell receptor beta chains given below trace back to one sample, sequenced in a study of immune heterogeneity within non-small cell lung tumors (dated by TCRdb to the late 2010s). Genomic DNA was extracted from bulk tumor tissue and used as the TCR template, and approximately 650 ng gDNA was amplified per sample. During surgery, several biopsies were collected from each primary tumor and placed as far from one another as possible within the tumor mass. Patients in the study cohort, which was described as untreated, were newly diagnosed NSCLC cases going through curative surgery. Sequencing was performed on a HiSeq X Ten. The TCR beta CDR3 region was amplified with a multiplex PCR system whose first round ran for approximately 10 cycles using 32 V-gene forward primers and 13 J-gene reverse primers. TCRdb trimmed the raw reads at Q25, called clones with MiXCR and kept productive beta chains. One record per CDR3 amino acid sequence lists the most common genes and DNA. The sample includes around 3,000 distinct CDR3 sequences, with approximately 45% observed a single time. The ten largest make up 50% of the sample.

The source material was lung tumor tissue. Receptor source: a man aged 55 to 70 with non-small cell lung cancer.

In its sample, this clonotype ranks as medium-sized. The CDR3 bases are TGTGCCAGCAGCCGCCAGACAGGGGATTATGGCTACACCTTC. This translates into CASSRQTGDYGYTF. This rearrangement joins TRBV7-8 to TRBJ1-2, with TRBD1 matching over 8 bases. CDR1 SGHVS and CDR2 FQNEAQ come from the germline V gene. Trimming at V came to 5 bases and at J to 5 bases, leaving 7 bases not matched to a gene. CDR3 length equals 14 residues.

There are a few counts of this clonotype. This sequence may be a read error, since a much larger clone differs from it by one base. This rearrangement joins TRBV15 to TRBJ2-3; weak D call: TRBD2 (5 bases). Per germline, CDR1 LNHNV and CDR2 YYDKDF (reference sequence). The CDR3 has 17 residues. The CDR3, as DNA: TGTTCCACCACTCCCCGTGGAGGCCTTATTATAACAGATACGCAGTATTTT. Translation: CSTTPRGGLIITDTQYF.

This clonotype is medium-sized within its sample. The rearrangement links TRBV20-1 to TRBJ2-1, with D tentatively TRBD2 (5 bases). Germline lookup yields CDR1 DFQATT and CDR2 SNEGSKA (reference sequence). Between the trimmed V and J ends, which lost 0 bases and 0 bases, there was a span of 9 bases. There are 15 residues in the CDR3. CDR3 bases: TGCAGTGCTAGAGATAGACGGGACTCCTACAATGAGCAGTTCTTC. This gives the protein CSARDRRDSYNEQFF.

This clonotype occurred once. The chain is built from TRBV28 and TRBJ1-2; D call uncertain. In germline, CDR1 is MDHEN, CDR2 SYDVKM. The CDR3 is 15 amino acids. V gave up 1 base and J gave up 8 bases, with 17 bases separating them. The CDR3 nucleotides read TGTGCCAGCAGTTTATACCACTTCGAGGCGAAGGGCTACACCTTC. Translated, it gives CASSLYHFEAKGYTF.

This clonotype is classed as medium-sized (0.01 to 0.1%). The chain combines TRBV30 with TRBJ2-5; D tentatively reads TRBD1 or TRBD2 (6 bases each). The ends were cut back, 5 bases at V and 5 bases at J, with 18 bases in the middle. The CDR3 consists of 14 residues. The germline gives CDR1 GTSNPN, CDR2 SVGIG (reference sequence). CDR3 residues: CAWGQSSAWETQYF. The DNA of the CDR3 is TGTGCCTGGGGACAGTCTAGCGCCTGGGAGACCCAGTACTTC.

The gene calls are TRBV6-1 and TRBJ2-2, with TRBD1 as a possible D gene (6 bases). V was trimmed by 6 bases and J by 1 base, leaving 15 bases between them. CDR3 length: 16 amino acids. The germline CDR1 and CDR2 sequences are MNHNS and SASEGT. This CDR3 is CASRSRGGQNTGELFF. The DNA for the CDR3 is TGTGCCAGCAGGTCGAGAGGGGGTCAGAACACCGGGGAGCTGTTTTTT.

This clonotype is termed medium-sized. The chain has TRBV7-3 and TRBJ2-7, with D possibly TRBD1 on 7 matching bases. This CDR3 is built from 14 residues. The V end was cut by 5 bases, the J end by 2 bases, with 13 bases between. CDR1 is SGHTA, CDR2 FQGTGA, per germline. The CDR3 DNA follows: TGTGCCAGCAGCCAATCAGGGGGGCCCTACGAGCAGTACTTC. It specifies CASSQSGGPYEQYF.

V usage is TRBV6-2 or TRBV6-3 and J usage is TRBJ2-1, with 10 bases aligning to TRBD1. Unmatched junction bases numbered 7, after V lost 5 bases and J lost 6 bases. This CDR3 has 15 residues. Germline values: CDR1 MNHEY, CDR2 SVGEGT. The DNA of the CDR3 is TGTGCCAGCAGTATCGGGACAGGGGTTTCCAATGAGCAGTTCTTC. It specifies CASSIGTGVSNEQFF.

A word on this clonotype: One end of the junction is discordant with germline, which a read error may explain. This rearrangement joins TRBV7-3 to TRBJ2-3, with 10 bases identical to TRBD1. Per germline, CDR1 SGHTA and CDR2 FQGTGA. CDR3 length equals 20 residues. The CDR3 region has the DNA TGTGCCAGCAGCTCAACTGGGACAGGGGAACTAGGGGGGCGCACAGATACGCAGTACTTT. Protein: CASSSTGTGELGGRTDTQYF.